Included here is one T cell receptor beta chain sequence, with context. Its antigen is as yet unknown. The sample is drawn from a study of shared clonotypes between healthy human individuals. For the study at large: Participating donors consisted of two women and a few men aged 18 to 49. Study-level points and caveats: Generation probabilities were higher for clonotypes shared across all four sorted-subset donors than for unshared ones.

Authors' processing steps: Owing to the provision of junction-only sequences devoid of quality scores by immunoSEQ, filtering differed. The table came from immunoSEQ multiplex PCR; TCRdb's copy has only in-frame clones and leaves some out. For V, J and clone size, that table is used; D and trimming come from the DNA. The table shows about 1.4 million clones, with around 97% occurring only once. The germline V gene encodes CDR1 KGHSH and CDR2 LQKENI. Trimming removed 4 bases at V and 7 bases at J, with 17 bases between. This CDR3 contains 15 residues. This chain links TRBV18 with TRBJ1-5, with a tentative D call TRBD1 (6 bases). Input material: naive CD4+ T cells sorted from blood. Subset denoted: CD45RA+ positively selected. The clonotype originates from a young man in good health. The CDR3 DNA sequence: TGTGCCAGCTCACTCGTAGGGGGAGGGGGACAGCCCCAGCATTTT. It specifies CASSLVGGGGQPQHF.